The sequence of this TCR beta chain was determined in a study of read filtering for tumor transcriptome and immune sequencing. Looking at the study overall: After DNase treatment, RNA was made into whole-transcriptome libraries.

Molecular barcoded adaptors covering alpha/delta and beta/gamma chains were used on 400 ng RNA. TCRdb re-analysed the reads in MiXCR, keeping a single row per CDR3 protein. The sample yields some 80,000 distinct CDR3 sequences, approximately 13% seen once. Germline CDR1 is SGHTA and CDR2 is FQGNSA. The ends lost 6 bases at V and 12 bases at J; junction bases unmatched: 4. The CDR3 contains 12 residues. At the time of active disease, bone marrow was collected from every patient. The V call is TRBV7-2, the J call TRBJ2-1, with TRBD2 identical over 11 bases. The sample consisted of a population of CD138-negative cells sorted from bone marrow. This sequence was found in a donor at least 40 years old with multiple myeloma. CDR3 region: CASRTSGRVQFF. The CDR3 DNA reads as TGTGCCAGCAGAACTAGCGGGAGAGTGCAGTTCTTC.